This T cell receptor (beta chain) was identified during a study of blood T cell repertoires in COVID-19 (dated by TCRdb to the early 2020s). Turning to the overall study: Collaborator samples came from the United States, Italy and Spain and covered acute and convalescent phases of COVID-19. The prospective study material was composed of cDNA or gDNA derived from T cells, B-cell-depleted T cells, or PBMCs. Deeply sampled blood TCRbeta repertoires from subjects exposed to, actively infected with, or recovered from COVID-19 were included in the dataset. The repertoires were made available in a free public database intended to serve as a resource for research on the immune response to SARS-CoV-2. Samples came from the ongoing ImmuneRACE study (first 160 participants) plus 1,254 subjects from 6 global collaborators. The sample metadata nearly always contained a de-identified subject ID, COVID-19 status, age in years and sex. Where HLA class I and class II types were available, the types were taken from metadata supplied by the sample provider, not from assay-based typing. Broader findings and caveats from the paper: The quantity of clinical and demographic metadata differed by source and by participant and was supplied without curation.

The immunoSEQ Assay, a bias-controlled multiplex PCR, was used to amplify TCRbeta CDR3 regions from genomic DNA. The authors' pipeline ran thus. Within the assay, amplification of reference gene primers was used to estimate how many nucleated cells each sample contained. To quantify the absolute abundance of each unique TCRbeta CDR3 rearrangement, sequence reads were collapsed and filtered. For each sample, productive Simpson clonality was calculated by taking the square root of Simpson's diversity index across productive rearrangements. TCRdb's version of the immuneACCESS table is confined to in-frame rearrangements and falls short of the full clone set. An unresolved V gene accounts for under half of the shortfall where checked; the remainder is of unknown origin. The V and J calls and clone size come from that table; D and trimming were worked out from the DNA. Present in this sample are 350,000 to 400,000 clones, nearly 90% of which were seen just once. The ten biggest clones cover about 1.8% of the sample.

The CDR3, from cysteine to phenylalanine, totals 15 residues. Of all the DNA, just the CDR3 is kept, 45 bases in frame from base 1. CDR1 and CDR2, looked up from the germline V gene, are SGDLS and YYNGEE. V was cut back by 0 bases and J by 8 bases, leaving a gap of 15 bases between them. As concerns this clone: Its cognate antigen has yet to be identified. The record has no base qualities; no much larger clone is one base away.

Enrolling through a virtual design, the prospective study's participants ranged in age from roughly 18 to 95 years and lived across 20 to 30 United States geographic areas. To assign participants to cohorts, the prospective study relied on clinical history that participants themselves reported in a screening survey and a study questionnaire. ImmuneRACE Cohort 3 recovered participants were defined by two consecutive negative NP/OP PCR tests, healthcare professional clearance, or symptom resolution. In the prospective study, mobile phlebotomists collected whole blood, serum and a nasopharyngeal or oropharyngeal swab from each participant. Prospective study participants could optionally give additional blood draws and questionnaires over an approximately two-month period. Prospective study blood samples were shipped either frozen or at room temperature before DNA extraction.

Sequences were obtained from PBMCs or T cells enriched from blood (not recorded which). Recombination connected TRBV9 to TRBJ2-1; no D gene is confidently identified. The TCR sequence derives from a woman aged 25-40 years who had recovered from COVID-19. The nucleotide sequence is given as TGTGCCAGCAGCGTAGCTCGAGGTGATGGCTATGAGCAGTTCTTC. This codes for CASSVARGDGYEQFF.